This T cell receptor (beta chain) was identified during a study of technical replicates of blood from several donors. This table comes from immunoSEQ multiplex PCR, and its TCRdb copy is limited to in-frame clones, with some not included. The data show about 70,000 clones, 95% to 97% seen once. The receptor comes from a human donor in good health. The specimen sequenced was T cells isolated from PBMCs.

The CDR3 reads CASSLTSGTSGGYEQYF. In DNA, the CDR3 is TGTGCCAGCAGCCTAACGAGCGGGACTAGCGGGGGATACGAGCAGTACTTC. J is TRBJ2-7 and V is TRBV9; 14 bases are shared with TRBD2. The V segment lost 4 bases and the J segment 4 bases; nucleotides outside the gene matches: 10. CDR1 and CDR2 (germline): SGDLS, YYNGEE. The CDR3 loop spans 17 amino acids.